These 32 T cell receptor beta chains originate from one sample sequenced in a study of cytomegalovirus exposure and HLA in healthy donors. Primers: 60 Vbeta forward and 13 Jbeta reverse. TCRdb's copy holds only in-frame clones and misses some; the assay was immunoSEQ multiplex PCR. The sample records under 200,000 clones, around 81% being singletons. Sample: PBMCs. Every receptor here comes from a woman aged 25-40 years in good health and CMV-seropositive.

The gene calls are TRBV29-1 and TRBJ2-2; TRBD1 aligns across 8 bases. The germline V gene has CDR1 SQVTM and CDR2 ANQGSEA. V was clipped by 3 bases and J by 0 bases; unmatched bases: 3. The CDR3 sequence is 15 residues long. CDR3: CSVEGTGPNTGELFF. In DNA, the CDR3 is TGCAGCGTTGAGGGGACAGGACCGAACACCGGGGAGCTGTTTTTT.

The CDR3 protein is CASSRVLLAGGADTQYF. Written as DNA, the CDR3 is TGTGCCAGCAGTAGAGTCTTACTAGCGGGGGGCGCAGATACGCAGTATTTT. The chain links TRBV5-6 to TRBJ2-3, with 12 bases aligning to TRBD2. CDR1 SGHDT and CDR2 YYEEEE come from the germline V gene. The CDR3 loop spans 17 amino acids. Losses at the gene ends were 5 bases for V and 4 bases for J; bases not matched to a gene: 11.

This chain connects TRBV5-4 to TRBJ2-2; D may be TRBD1 (5 bases). CDR3 length: 14 residues. The germline CDR1 and CDR2 sequences are SGHNT and YYREEE (reference sequence). Trimming removed 0 bases at V and 3 bases at J, with 6 bases between. Here the CDR3 reads CASSLETDTGELFF. CDR3 sequence (DNA): TGTGCCAGCAGCTTGGAGACAGACACCGGGGAGCTGTTTTTT.

This chain joins TRBV7-2 and TRBJ1-2; TRBD1 might be the D (6 bases). Per the germline V gene, CDR1 is SGHTA and CDR2 is FQGNSA. The germline V and J ends were trimmed by 5 bases and 2 bases, with 15 bases remaining between them. The CDR3 contains 15 residues. The CDR3 DNA reads TGTGCCAGCAGCCACGGGGGGGCTCGAAACTATGGCTACACCTTC. Protein: CASSHGGARNYGYTF.

J is TRBJ2-1 and V is TRBV5-1, with TRBD1 identical over 7 bases. Germline loops: CDR1 SGHRS, CDR2 YFSETQ. This CDR3 comprises 14 residues. The junction had 7 bases not matched to a gene; V was cut back by 5 bases and J by 5 bases. The CDR3: CASRDHRGNNEQFF. CDR3 sequence (DNA): TGCGCCAGCAGGGACCACAGGGGAAACAATGAGCAGTTCTTC.

The gene calls are TRBV5-4 and TRBJ2-1, with 8 bases that match TRBD1. Losses at the gene ends were 2 bases for V and 0 bases for J; bases not matched to a gene: 4. Germline V gene sequence: CDR1 SGHNT, CDR2 YYREEE (reference sequence). The CDR3 covers 16 residues. The CDR3 loop reads CASSLQGGFSYNEQFF. Written as DNA, the CDR3 is TGTGCCAGCAGCTTACAGGGGGGATTCTCCTACAATGAGCAGTTCTTC.

The CDR3 sequence: CASSQGGLSYNEQFF. The CDR3 nucleotides are TGCGCCAGCAGCCAGGGGGGGCTCTCCTACAATGAGCAGTTCTTC. V is TRBV4-1 and J is TRBJ2-1; a weak D match, TRBD2 (7 bases). The germline V and J ends were trimmed by 3 bases and 0 bases, with 9 bases remaining between them. CDR3 length: 15 amino acids. The germline gives CDR1 MGHRA, CDR2 YSYEKL.

This chain connects TRBV30 to TRBJ1-1; no clear D gene. This CDR3 has 11 amino acids. The V end was cut by 0 bases, the J end by 7 bases, with 6 bases between. The germline CDR1 and CDR2 sequences are GTSNPN and SVGIG (reference sequence). CDR3 region: CAWSVRSEAFF. The CDR3 bases are TGTGCCTGGAGTGTGAGGAGTGAAGCTTTCTTT.

This clone was observed a few times. The V call is TRBV20-1, the J call TRBJ2-7, with a possible D match to TRBD2 (6 bases). The CDR3 is 11 amino acids. Between the trimmed V and J ends, which lost 5 bases and 9 bases, there was a span of 14 bases. The germline V gene has CDR1 DFQATT and CDR2 SNEGSKA (reference sequence). The CDR3 spells CSAPLGRGQYF. The DNA of the CDR3 is TGCAGTGCTCCCCTGGGGCGGGGGCAGTACTTC.

A single count supports this clone. This chain joins TRBV20-1 and TRBJ2-7, with D unresolved. V lost 0 bases to trimming and J lost 4 bases, with 4 bases between them. The CDR3 length is 11 residues. From germline, CDR1 is DFQATT and CDR2 SNEGSKA (reference sequence). CDR3 sequence reads: CSARDEYEQYF. Written as DNA, the CDR3 is TGCAGTGCTAGAGACGAGTACGAGCAGTACTTC.

The gene calls are TRBV29-1 and TRBJ2-5, with D possibly TRBD1 on 5 matching bases. This CDR3 spans 13 amino acids. Trimming removed 4 bases from V and 4 bases from J, with 13 bases in between. Germline V gene data show CDR1 as SQVTM and CDR2 as ANQGSEA. In nucleotides, the CDR3 is TGCAGCGTTGTCCAGGGATCTGGAGAGACCCAGTACTTC. Translating it yields CSVVQGSGETQYF.

The chain couples TRBV6-5 to TRBJ1-3; TRBD1 aligns across 9 bases. The CDR3 runs 15 residues. With V trimmed by 4 bases and J by 2 bases, 3 bases remained unmatched. In germline, CDR1 is MNHEY, CDR2 SVGAGI. The CDR3: CASSLGQGTGNTIYF. CDR3 coding DNA: TGTGCCAGCAGTTTGGGACAGGGAACTGGAAACACCATATATTTT.

The V and J genes are TRBV11-2 and TRBJ2-6; tentative D call: TRBD2 (6 bases). The length of the CDR3 is 16 residues. Per germline, CDR1 SGHAT and CDR2 FQNNGV. Between the trimmed V and J ends, which lost 1 base and 2 bases, there was a span of 9 bases. CDR3 sequence reads: CASSLGGVAGANVLTF. For the CDR3, the DNA is TGTGCCAGCAGCTTAGGCGGGGTTGCTGGGGCCAACGTCCTGACTTTC.

The rearrangement joins TRBV6-5 to TRBJ1-2; TRBD1 aligns across 9 bases. The CDR3 totals 14 residues. The V gene's germline CDR1 is MNHEY and CDR2 SVGAGI. Trimming took 4 bases from V and 3 from J; bases not matched to a gene: 3. The CDR3 DNA follows: TGTGCCAGCAGTTCGGGACAGGGTGACTATGGCTACACCTTC. It yields the protein CASSSGQGDYGYTF.

The gene calls are TRBV5-4 and TRBJ2-7; 11 bases line up with TRBD1. V dropped 4 bases and J dropped 5; count of bases not matched to a gene: 5. CDR1 is SGHNT and CDR2 is YYREEE in the germline V gene (reference sequence). CDR3 length: 14 amino acids. The CDR3 coding sequence is TGTGCCAGCAGCCGAAGGGACAGGGGGGACGAGCAGTACTTC. This encodes CASSRRDRGDEQYF.

The rearrangement uses TRBV5-1 and TRBJ1-1; TRBD1 matches 12 bases. Unmatched junction bases numbered 4, after V lost 1 base and J lost 3 bases. This CDR3 spans 16 amino acids. Germline V gives CDR1 SGHRS, CDR2 YFSETQ. DNA of the CDR3: TGCGCCAGCAGCTTGAGGGACAGGGGGCGAGACACTGAAGCTTTCTTT. Translated: CASSLRDRGRDTEAFF.

V is TRBV6-1 and J is TRBJ1-2; a possible D gene is TRBD1 (6 bases). Germline-derived CDR1 and CDR2 are MNHNS and SASEGT. V lost 5 bases, J lost 7 bases, and 11 bases lay in between. The CDR3 is 12 residues long. Here the CDR3 DNA reads TGTGCCAGCAGTCCTACAGGGCTTGGCTACACCTTC. Translating it yields CASSPTGLGYTF.

This chain joins TRBV4-1 and TRBJ1-5; the match to TRBD1 covers 8 bases. Germline V gene data show CDR1 as MGHRA and CDR2 as YSYEKL. V gave up 3 bases and J gave up 6 bases; unmatched junction bases: 4. This CDR3 comprises 14 residues. The CDR3 sequence: CASSQTGVSQPQHF. The CDR3 bases are TGCGCCAGCAGCCAGACAGGGGTAAGTCAGCCCCAGCATTTT.

In its sample, this clone was seen a few times. The chain employs TRBV5-4 and TRBJ2-2, with TRBD2 as a possible D gene (6 bases). Germline V lookup: CDR1 SGHNT, CDR2 YYREEE (reference sequence). The CDR3 sequence is 15 residues long. Trimming shortened V by 4 bases and J by 4 bases, and 14 bases separated the two germline ends. The CDR3 loop reads CASSPTRISTGELFF. In DNA, the CDR3 is TGTGCCAGCAGCCCGACTAGAATTAGCACCGGGGAGCTGTTTTTT. Looking up the rest from reference TRBV5-4 and TRBJ2-2 gives the full variable domain: ETGVTQSPTHLIKTRGQQVTLRCSSQSGHNTVSWYQQALGQGPQFIFQYYREEENGRGNFPPRFSGLQFPNYSSELNVNALELDDSALYLCASSPTRISTGELFFGEGSRLTVL.

This rearrangement joins TRBV9 to TRBJ1-3; 7 nucleotides agree with TRBD1. Trimming took 7 bases from V and 0 from J; bases not matched to a gene: 7. Germline loops: CDR1 SGDLS, CDR2 YYNGEE. The CDR3 runs 15 residues. The CDR3 DNA reads as TGTGCCAGCGGAGGGACAGCGTCCTCTGGAAACACCATATATTTT. This gives the protein CASGGTASSGNTIYF.

In DNA form, the CDR3 reads TGCGCCAGCAGCCAAGATCTAATGGGACAGTCTAGTTCCTCTGGGGCCAACGTCCTGACTTTC. Translating gives CASSQDLMGQSSSSGANVLTF. V gene TRBV4-3 combines with J gene TRBJ2-6; 7 bases fit TRBD1. Losses at the gene ends were 0 bases for V and 0 bases for J; bases not matched to a gene: 14. CDR1 LGHNA and CDR2 YSLEER come from the germline V gene. The CDR3 spans 21 residues.

The chain is built from TRBV7-9 and TRBJ2-1, with unresolved D. CDR1 is SEHNR and CDR2 is FQNEAQ in the germline V gene (reference sequence). Deletions cut 8 bases from V and 0 bases from J, with 14 bases between. The CDR3 length is 15 residues. The DNA for the CDR3 is TGTGCCAGCGCCCCCCTATCGAGCTCCTACAATGAGCAGTTCTTC. This encodes CASAPLSSSYNEQFF.

The CDR3 DNA follows: TGTGCCAGCAGCTTAGTATACCGGGGGGACCGAAGCACAGATACGCAGTATTTT. Translation gives CASSLVYRGDRSTDTQYF. The rearrangement joins TRBV7-8 to TRBJ2-3; the match to TRBD2 covers 7 bases. CDR1 SGHVS and CDR2 FQNEAQ come from the germline V gene. V trimming: 1 base; J trimming: 0 bases; junction bases outside the gene matches: 10. CDR3 size: 18 residues.

The rearrangement uses TRBV15 and TRBJ2-7; 8 nucleotides agree with TRBD2. Germline CDR1 and CDR2: LNHNV and YYDKDF (reference sequence). V trimming: 1 base; J trimming: 4 bases; junction bases outside the gene matches: 3. CDR3 length equals 14 residues. In DNA form, the CDR3 reads TGTGCCACCAGCAGAGCGGGGGGGCAGTACGAGCAGTACTTC. This gives the protein CATSRAGGQYEQYF.

There are many counts of this clone. V gene TRBV30 combines with J gene TRBJ1-2, with D uncertain. CDR1 GTSNPN and CDR2 SVGIG come from the germline V gene (reference sequence). The CDR3 consists of 14 residues. Trimming stripped 2 bases from V and 1 base from J, with 11 bases between. This CDR3 is CAWSPDSVNYGYTF. For the CDR3, the DNA is TGTGCCTGGAGTCCGGACTCGGTTAACTATGGCTACACCTTC.

This chain uses TRBV10-3 with TRBJ2-2; 7 bases are a match to TRBD1. CDR1 ENHRY and CDR2 SYGVKD come from the germline V gene. J lost 7 bases, V lost 4 bases, and 18 bases had no gene match. This CDR3 spans 18 amino acids. CDR3 amino acids: CAISGGTDARPWGGELFF. The CDR3 region has the DNA TGTGCCATCAGTGGGGGGACAGACGCACGACCCTGGGGCGGGGAGCTGTTTTTT.

The chain links TRBV7-9 to TRBJ2-7; the D gene is possibly TRBD2 (6 bases). V lost 5 bases to trimming and J lost 6 bases, with 11 bases between them. The germline V gene encodes CDR1 SEHNR and CDR2 FQNEAQ (reference sequence). The CDR3 totals 12 residues. CDR3 sequence (DNA): TGTGCCAGCAGCCCGGGGGAGGCCGAGCAGTACTTC. It specifies CASSPGEAEQYF.

This chain joins TRBV6-6 and TRBJ2-7; D is possibly TRBD1 (5 bases). Germline CDR1 MNHNY, CDR2 SVGAGI (reference sequence). The V gene lost 7 bases and the J gene lost 5 bases, with 15 bases spanning the gap. This CDR3 is 13 amino acids long. CDR3 nucleotide sequence: TGTGCCAGCACGTTTCAGTGGGGCGACGAGCAGTACTTC. Translation gives CASTFQWGDEQYF.

The rearrangement joins TRBV23-1 to TRBJ2-2, with a possible D match to TRBD2 (7 bases). TRBV23-1 is assigned to the ORF class and has an uncertain function. This CDR3 has 18 residues. V shed 4 bases and J shed 5 bases, with 23 bases lying between them. CDR3 sequence: CASSPQDYGGRETGELFF. The CDR3 coding sequence is TGCGCCAGCAGTCCCCAGGATTACGGGGGGCGAGAAACCGGGGAGCTGTTTTTT.

The CDR3 here is CASSVAGRDTQYF. The CDR3 nucleotides read TGTGCCAGCTCGGTAGCGGGACGAGATACGCAGTATTTT. The rearrangement uses TRBV18 and TRBJ2-3; 8 bases line up with TRBD2. The length of the CDR3 is 13 residues. Germline CDR1 is KGHSH and CDR2 is LQKENI. V was clipped by 6 bases and J by 5 bases; unmatched bases: 4.

This clone turned up a few times. This chain joins TRBV5-1 and TRBJ2-3; 7 positions agree with TRBD1. The V and J ends lost 3 bases and 0 bases, in that order; junction bases with no gene match: 4. Germline-derived CDR1 and CDR2 are SGHRS and YFSETQ. The CDR3 contains 15 residues. The CDR3 DNA follows: TGCGCCAGCAGCTCCGGGGACAGTAGCACAGATACGCAGTATTTT. It is translated as CASSSGDSSTDTQYF.

The gene calls are TRBV10-3 and TRBJ2-5, with D tentatively TRBD1 (6 bases). The CDR3 is made up of 16 amino acids. V was cut by 0 bases and J by 2 bases, with 13 bases left in between. Germline V gives CDR1 ENHRY, CDR2 SYGVKD. The CDR3 spells CAISESKGGQQETQYF. The CDR3 DNA reads as TGTGCCATCAGTGAGTCGAAGGGCGGACAGCAAGAGACCCAGTACTTC.